Following are 14 T cell receptor beta chains from one sample sequenced in a study of T cells in Graves' hyperthyroidism and ophthalmopathy (dated by TCRdb to about 2019). Library preparation was by multiplex PCR. Instrument on record: Illumina HiSeq 2000. Amplification of TCR beta CDR3 regions was carried out from RNA transcripts. The TCR CDR3 was subjected to a first round of RT-PCR using the HTBI primer set and the Qiagen OneStep RT-PCR kit. Through fastp at Q25 and MiXCR, TCRdb rebuilt clones from the public reads, retaining in-frame beta chains. Every distinct CDR3 protein forms one entry, paired with its most common genes and DNA. The sample profile shows 340,000 or so distinct CDR3 sequences; roughly 21% of them were found once. Clones ranked in the top ten supply around 50% of the sample. Sequencing input: blood. The receptors here all came from a woman aged 45-65 years with Graves' hyperthyroidism.

V usage is TRBV18 and J usage is TRBJ1-2; TRBD1 matches at 7 bases. The CDR3 covers 15 residues. Germline loops: CDR1 KGHSH, CDR2 LQKENI. After removal of 0 bases from V and 4 bases from J, the junction contained 5 bases not matched to a gene. The CDR3 region is CASSPPGTVFYGYTF. As DNA, the CDR3 is TGTGCCAGCTCACCACCCGGGACAGTTTTCTATGGCTACACCTTC. Based on the CDR3 plus reference TRBV18 and TRBJ1-2, the full variable domain is NAGVMQNPRHLVRRRGQEARLRCSPMKGHSHVYWYRQLPEEGLKFMVYLQKENIIDESGMPKERFSAEFPKEGPSILRIQQVVRGDSAAYFCASSPPGTVFYGYTFGSGTRLTVV.

This clonotype was seen at least ten times. In nucleotides, the CDR3 is TGTGCCAGCAGCCCTAGCGGGAGTGGCGAGCAGTACTTC. Its protein is CASSPSGSGEQYF. V is TRBV7-9 and J is TRBJ2-7; 10 nucleotides align to TRBD2. The CDR3 extends over 13 amino acids. In germline, CDR1 is SEHNR, CDR2 FQNEAQ (reference sequence). V lost 5 bases to trimming and J lost 6 bases; unmatched junction nucleotides: 4.

The chain employs TRBV4-2 and TRBJ2-3; D is unresolved. This CDR3 spans 13 amino acids. Germline V gene data show CDR1 as LGHNA and CDR2 as YNFKEQ. Trimming shortened V by 1 base and J by 7 bases, and 9 bases separated the two germline ends. The CDR3 DNA reads as TGTGCCAGCAGCCAAGCTCACGGGCATACGCAGTATTTT. Translated, it gives CASSQAHGHTQYF.

This chain joins TRBV12-3 or TRBV12-4 and TRBJ1-1; D uncertain. V gave up 3 bases and J gave up 3 bases, with 5 bases separating them. The CDR3 covers 12 residues. DNA for the CDR3: TGTGCCAGCAGTTTCGAGTACACTGAAGCTTTCTTT. This sequence encodes CASSFEYTEAFF.

This clonotype was found many times. The chain links TRBV29-1 to TRBJ2-5, with D unclear. The CDR3 extends over 11 amino acids. The V gene's germline CDR1 is SQVTM and CDR2 ANQGSEA. Trimming took 6 bases from V and 5 from J, leaving 10 bases between them. The CDR3 reads CSVTIGETQYF. As DNA, the CDR3 is TGCAGCGTCACGATTGGGGAGACCCAGTACTTC.

The table lists this clonotype with a few counts. This rearrangement joins TRBV4-2 to TRBJ2-7; 11 nucleotides align to TRBD2. The CDR3 is made up of 18 amino acids. The germline V gene has CDR1 LGHNA and CDR2 YNFKEQ. J gave up 6 bases and V 4 bases, and 17 bases lay outside the gene matches. The CDR3 protein is CASSPVNPPLAGGVEQYF. The CDR3 bases are TGTGCCAGCAGCCCGGTCAACCCCCCCTTAGCGGGAGGGGTCGAGCAGTACTTC.

This clonotype was detected many times. This chain connects TRBV7-9 to TRBJ2-1; 7 bases fit TRBD1. V lost 3 bases and J lost 4; bases outside the gene matches: 6. Looked up from germline, CDR1 is SEHNR and CDR2 is FQNEAQ (reference sequence). This CDR3 has 15 amino acids. The CDR3 here is CASSFPGQIYNEQFF. In DNA, the CDR3 is TGTGCCAGCAGCTTCCCGGGACAGATATACAATGAGCAGTTCTTC.

Concerning this clonotype itself: At one boundary the junction diverges from the germline segment, which might be a read error. V gene TRBV30 combines with J gene TRBJ1-6; 8 bases line up with TRBD1. Germline values: CDR1 GTSNPN, CDR2 SVGIG (reference sequence). CDR3 length: 13 amino acids. The CDR3 loop reads CAWRRQGLGPLYF. The CDR3 coding sequence is TGTGCCTGGAGGAGACAGGGGCTGGGGCCCCTCTACTTT.

This chain links TRBV7-2 with TRBJ2-5; 9 bases fit TRBD1. Germline lookup yields CDR1 SGHTA and CDR2 FQGNSA. This CDR3 is built from 17 residues. V was clipped by 1 base and J by 2 bases; unmatched bases: 8. CDR3 nucleotide sequence: TGTGCCAGCAGCTTAGATATTACAGGGGGCTATCAAGAGACCCAGTACTTC. Translation gives CASSLDITGGYQETQYF.

The V and J genes are TRBV20-1 and TRBJ2-1; a possible D gene is TRBD1 (6 bases). V shed 1 base and J shed 8 bases, with 18 bases lying between them. CDR1 DFQATT and CDR2 SNEGSKA come from the germline V gene (reference sequence). The CDR3 totals 15 residues. CDR3 region: CSARGVQGAGYEQFF. As DNA, the CDR3 is TGCAGTGCTAGAGGGGTACAGGGTGCAGGATATGAGCAGTTCTTC.

The sample holds many counts of this clonotype. This chain joins TRBV20-1 and TRBJ2-7; TRBD2 agrees at 11 bases. V dropped 2 bases and J dropped 3; count of bases not matched to a gene: 3. Germline loops: CDR1 DFQATT, CDR2 SNEGSKA (reference sequence). The CDR3 is made up of 14 amino acids. This CDR3 reads CSARLAGGIYEQYF. In nucleotides, the CDR3 is TGCAGTGCTAGACTAGCGGGGGGAATCTACGAGCAGTACTTC.

The chain carries TRBV11-3 and TRBJ2-1; D is possibly TRBD2 (7 bases). Trimming left V 1 base short and J 5 bases short, with 15 bases between. Germline assignment: CDR1 SGHNT and CDR2 YENEEA. The CDR3 length is 16 residues. CDR3 in amino acids: CASSLVGRGADNEQFF. The CDR3 DNA is TGTGCCAGCAGCTTAGTGGGTCGGGGGGCCGACAATGAGCAGTTCTTC.

V gene TRBV9 combines with J gene TRBJ2-1; 12 bases fit TRBD2. This CDR3 comprises 17 residues. J was trimmed by 8 bases and V by 3 bases; bases with no gene match: 12. Germline CDR1 and CDR2: SGDLS and YYNGEE. CDR3 protein: CASSALTSGRLWDEQFF. CDR3 nucleotides: TGTGCCAGCAGCGCTCTAACTAGCGGGAGGCTTTGGGATGAGCAGTTCTTC.

This clonotype was picked up many times. The chain employs TRBV11-3 and TRBJ2-1, with 9 bases fitting TRBD2. The CDR3 runs 16 residues. Unmatched junction bases numbered 8, after V lost 4 bases and J lost 4 bases. Germline lookup yields CDR1 SGHNT and CDR2 YENEEA. CDR3 sequence reads: CASSSRAGGEYNEQFF. The CDR3 DNA follows: TGTGCCAGCAGCTCACGAGCGGGAGGAGAATACAATGAGCAGTTCTTC.